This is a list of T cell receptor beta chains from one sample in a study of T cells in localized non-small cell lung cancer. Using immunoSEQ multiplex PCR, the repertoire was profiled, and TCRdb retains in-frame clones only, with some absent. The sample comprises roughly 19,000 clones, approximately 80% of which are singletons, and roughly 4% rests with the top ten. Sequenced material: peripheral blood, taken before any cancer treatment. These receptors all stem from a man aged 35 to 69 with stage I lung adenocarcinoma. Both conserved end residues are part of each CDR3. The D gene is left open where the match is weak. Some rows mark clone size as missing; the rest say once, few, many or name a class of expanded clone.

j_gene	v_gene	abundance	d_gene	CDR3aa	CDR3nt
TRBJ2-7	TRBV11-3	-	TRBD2	CASSLGGEGLRYF	TGTGCCAGCAGCTTAGGAGGGGAGGGACTCCGGTACTTC
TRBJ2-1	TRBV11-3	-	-	CASSSMDQPNEQFF	TGTGCCAGCAGCTCTATGGACCAGCCCAATGAGCAGTTCTTC
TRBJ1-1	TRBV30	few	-	CAWRKQGLDTEAFF	TGTGCCTGGAGAAAACAGGGACTAGACACTGAAGCTTTCTTT
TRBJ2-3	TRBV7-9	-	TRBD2	CASSAGRGVMAGSTDTQYF	TGTGCCAGCAGCGCGGGGCGGGGGGTGATGGCGGGCTCCACAGATACGCAGTATTTT
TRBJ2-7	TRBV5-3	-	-	CASSSGSILEQYF	TGTGCCAGCAGCTCGGGGAGCATTTTAGAGCAGTACTTC
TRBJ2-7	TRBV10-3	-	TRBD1	CASAGTGDFYEQYF	TGTGCCAGCGCCGGGACAGGGGACTTCTACGAGCAGTACTTC
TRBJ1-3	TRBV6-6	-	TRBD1	CASSPGQSFSGNTIYF	TGTGCCAGCAGCCCGGGACAGTCCTTCTCTGGAAACACCATATATTTT
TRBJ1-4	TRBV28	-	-	CASSLGQWGMRKLFF	TGTGCCAGCAGTCTTGGACAGTGGGGAATGAGAAAACTGTTTTTT
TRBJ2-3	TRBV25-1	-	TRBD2	CASSWGGGLPTDTQYF	TGTGCCAGCAGTTGGGGGGGAGGACTTCCCACAGATACGCAGTATTTT
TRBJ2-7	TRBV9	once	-	CASSVGTPSEQYF	TGTGCCAGCAGCGTAGGTACTCCATCCGAGCAGTACTTC
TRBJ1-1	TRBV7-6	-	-	CASSPFDGGNTEAFF	TGTGCCAGCAGCCCCTTTGACGGGGGGAACACTGAAGCTTTCTTT
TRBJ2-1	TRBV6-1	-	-	CASSANRDIRFNEQFF	TGTGCCAGCAGTGCAAACCGGGACATCCGGTTCAATGAGCAGTTCTTC
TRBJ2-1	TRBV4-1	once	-	CASSQERLAHDNEQFF	TGCGCCAGCAGCCAAGAAAGGCTAGCGCATGACAATGAGCAGTTCTTC
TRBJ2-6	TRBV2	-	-	CASSLRSPIQSRANVLTF	TGTGCCAGCAGTTTACGGTCACCGATACAAAGTCGGGCCAACGTCCTGACTTTC
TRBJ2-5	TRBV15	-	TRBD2	CATSGSGLQETQYF	TGTGCCACCAGCGGTAGCGGGCTCCAAGAGACCCAGTACTTC
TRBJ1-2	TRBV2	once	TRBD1	CASRKGDSQNYGYTF	TGTGCCAGCAGGAAGGGGGACAGCCAGAACTATGGCTACACCTTC
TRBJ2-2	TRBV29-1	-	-	CSVELKLDNTGELFF	TGCAGCGTTGAGTTGAAACTCGATAACACCGGGGAGCTGTTTTTT
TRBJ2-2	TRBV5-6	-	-	CASSLGGYNTGELFF	TGTGCCAGCAGCTTGGGGGGATATAACACCGGGGAGCTGTTTTTT
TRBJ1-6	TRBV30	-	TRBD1	CAWSSGQGYSPLHF	TGTGCCTGGAGCTCAGGACAGGGGTATTCACCCCTCCACTTT
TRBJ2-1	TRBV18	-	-	CASSPRTGKSNNEQFF	TGTGCCAGCTCACCCCGGACGGGAAAGTCTAACAATGAGCAGTTCTTC
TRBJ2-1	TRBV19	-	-	CASSIGVVDEQFF	TGTGCCAGTAGTATAGGCGTGGTGGATGAGCAGTTCTTC
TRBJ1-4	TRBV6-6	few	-	CASTETGNEKLFF	TGTGCCAGCACCGAGACTGGTAATGAAAAACTGTTTTTT
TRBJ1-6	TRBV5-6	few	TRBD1	CASSWGDRENSPLHF	TGTGCCAGCAGCTGGGGGGACAGGGAAAATTCACCCCTCCACTTT
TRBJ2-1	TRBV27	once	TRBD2	CASSPRGGGRGSYNEQFF	TGTGCCAGCAGCCCACGCGGGGGCGGGAGGGGCTCCTACAATGAGCAGTTCTTC
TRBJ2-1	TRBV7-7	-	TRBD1	CASSWDRTNEQFF	TGTGCCAGCAGCTGGGACAGAACAAATGAGCAGTTCTTC
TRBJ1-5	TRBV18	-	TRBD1	CASSGTGDSQPQHF	TGTGCCAGCTCCGGGACAGGGGATAGTCAGCCCCAGCATTTT
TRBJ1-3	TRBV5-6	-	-	CASSLVGNTIYF	TGTGCCAGCAGCCTGGTGGGAAACACCATATATTTT
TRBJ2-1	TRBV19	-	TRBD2	CASSIAGGVYNEQFF	TGTGCCAGTAGTATCGCGGGGGGGGTTTACAATGAGCAGTTCTTC
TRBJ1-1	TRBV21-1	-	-	CASSKAPRLEAFF	TGTGCCAGCAGCAAAGCCCCCCGCCTTGAAGCTTTCTTT
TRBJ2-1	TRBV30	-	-	CAWSVKSRVIRQFF	TGTGCCTGGAGTGTAAAATCCAGGGTGATAAGGCAGTTCTTC
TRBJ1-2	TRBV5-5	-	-	CASSFGIQSGYTF	TGTGCCAGCAGCTTCGGGATCCAGAGTGGCTACACCTTC
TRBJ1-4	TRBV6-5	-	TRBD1	CASSLRQGGEKLFF	TGTGCCAGCAGTCTACGACAGGGAGGGGAAAAACTGTTTTTT
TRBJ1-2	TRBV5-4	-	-	CASSLGRGYGYTF	TGTGCCAGCAGCTTGGGCAGGGGCTATGGCTACACCTTC
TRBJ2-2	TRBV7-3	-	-	CASSYTGSTGELFF	TGTGCCAGCAGCTACACAGGGTCAACCGGGGAGCTGTTTTTT
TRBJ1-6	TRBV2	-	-	CASSYTRNSPLHF	TGTGCCAGCAGCTATACCCGCAATTCACCCCTCCACTTT
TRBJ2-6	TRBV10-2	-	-	CASRKAGVISGANVLTF	TGCGCCAGCAGGAAGGCAGGTGTCATCTCTGGGGCCAACGTCCTGACTTTC
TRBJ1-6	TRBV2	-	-	CASRVDRTPNSPLHF	TGTGCCAGCAGAGTCGACAGGACCCCTAATTCACCCCTCCACTTT
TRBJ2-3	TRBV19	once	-	CASSTESDTQYF	TGTGCCAGTAGTACAGAATCAGATACGCAGTATTTT
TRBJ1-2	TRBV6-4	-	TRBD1	CASSEEPGGNYGYTF	TGTGCCAGCAGTGAAGAGCCAGGGGGGAACTATGGCTACACCTTC
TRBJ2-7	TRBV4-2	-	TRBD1	CASSHAGQAEQYF	TGTGCCAGCAGCCACGCTGGACAGGCCGAGCAGTACTTC
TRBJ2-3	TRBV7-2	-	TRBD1	CASSFRTGGTDTQYF	TGTGCCAGCAGCTTTCGGACAGGGGGCACAGATACGCAGTATTTT
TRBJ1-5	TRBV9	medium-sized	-	CASSVDLSNQPQHF	TGTGCCAGCAGCGTCGATTTGAGCAATCAGCCCCAGCATTTT
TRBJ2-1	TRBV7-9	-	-	CASSHRLTGSYNEQFF	TGTGCCAGCAGCCATCGCCTTACGGGCTCCTACAATGAGCAGTTCTTC
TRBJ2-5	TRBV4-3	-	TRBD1	CASSQDSDRPPATQYF	TGCGCCAGCAGCCAAGACTCGGACAGGCCGCCGGCGACCCAGTACTTC
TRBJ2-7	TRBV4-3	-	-	CASSQDAGSSYEQYF	TGCGCCAGCAGCCAAGATGCCGGCAGCTCCTACGAGCAGTACTTC
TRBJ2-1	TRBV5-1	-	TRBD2	CASSFGRVTYNEQFF	TGCGCCAGCAGCTTCGGGAGGGTAACCTACAATGAGCAGTTCTTC
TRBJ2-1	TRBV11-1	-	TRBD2	CASSLNVILAGPHNEQFF	TGTGCCAGCAGCTTAAATGTGATCCTAGCGGGACCCCACAATGAGCAGTTCTTC
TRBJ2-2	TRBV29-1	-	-	CSVQRTQGNGELFF	TGCAGCGTCCAAAGGACACAGGGCAACGGGGAGCTGTTTTTT
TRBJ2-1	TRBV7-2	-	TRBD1	CASSFGQGTANEQFF	TGTGCCAGCAGCTTTGGACAGGGTACAGCAAATGAGCAGTTCTTC
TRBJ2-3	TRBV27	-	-	CASSLGQASTDTQYF	TGTGCCAGCAGTTTGGGTCAGGCTAGCACAGATACGCAGTATTTT
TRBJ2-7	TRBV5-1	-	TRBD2	CASSPRTSGMYEQYF	TGCGCCAGCAGCCCAAGGACTAGCGGGATGTACGAGCAGTACTTC
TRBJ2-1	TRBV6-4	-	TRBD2	CASSDGGGRARNEQFF	TGTGCCAGCAGTGACGGGGGCGGGAGGGCCCGAAATGAGCAGTTCTTC
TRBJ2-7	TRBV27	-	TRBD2	CASKLAGYSYEQYF	TGTGCCAGCAAACTAGCGGGTTACTCCTACGAGCAGTACTTC
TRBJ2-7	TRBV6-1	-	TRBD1	CASSERRTGQGEQYF	TGTGCCAGCAGTGAAAGAAGGACAGGCCAGGGCGAGCAGTACTTC
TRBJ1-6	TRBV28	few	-	CASTLSGNSPLHF	TGTGCCAGCACCCTGTCCGGTAATTCACCCCTCCACTTT
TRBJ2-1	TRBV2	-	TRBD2	CASSITSGYYNEQFF	TGTGCCAGCAGTATAACTAGCGGCTACTACAATGAGCAGTTCTTC